This T cell receptor (beta chain) appears in the sequencing data of a study of Ad26.COV2.S vaccination and SARS-CoV-2 variants. Overall study context: Within the COV1001 Ad26.COV2.S trial arm, the donor was enrolled. Participants got Ad26.COV2.S intramuscularly, once or twice 56 days apart.

Germline CDR1 SGHDT, CDR2 YYEEEE. The CDR3 covers 15 residues. The V end was cut by 4 bases, the J end by 2 bases, with 13 bases between. Study-wide findings and caveats: Vaccinated individuals (as opposed to placebo recipients) had higher spike-specific TCR breadth.

Using immunoSEQ multiplex PCR, the repertoire was profiled, and TCRdb retains in-frame clones only, with some absent. The repertoire holds some 640,000 clones, with around 90% as singletons. In regard to this clone: What it recognizes is unknown.

The treatment: around 19 received Ad26.COV2.S at low or high dose, single or two shots; about 5 received placebo; per-sample allocation not given. Collection of samples fell on day 63 after the first vaccine or placebo injection. The TCR sequence derives from a person between 18 and 60 years old who received the Ad26.COV2.S COVID-19 vaccine or a placebo. This sequence joins TRBV5-6 and TRBJ1-5; no reliable D call. The input for sequencing was peripheral blood, taken in a trial of Ad26.COV2.S vaccine versus placebo. CDR3 sequence: CASSPELSGNQPQHF. In nucleotides, the CDR3 is TGTGCCAGCAGCCCGGAACTTTCGGGCAATCAGCCCCAGCATTTT.